Shown below are 19 T cell receptor beta chains from a single sample sequenced in a study of blood T cells in healthy people across ages. PCR was performed a second time for about 7 to 12 cycles using a sample-barcoded 5' primer and a J-beta primer mix. Each CDR3 protein is one row after TCRdb ran MiXCR on the 5' RACE reads. The table includes about 800,000 distinct CDR3 sequences, roughly 64% detected once. The sample comprised blood. These receptors all stem from a man aged 25-45 years in good health.

This sequence joins TRBV12-3 or TRBV12-4 and TRBJ2-3, with D tentatively TRBD2 (5 bases). The CDR3 covers 14 residues. The V end was cut by 5 bases, the J end by 3 bases, with 12 bases between. CDR3 region: CASSPGVRTDTQYF. DNA for the CDR3: TGTGCCAGCAGTCCCGGGGTTAGAACAGATACGCAGTATTTT.

This clonotype was observed many times. This sequence joins TRBV7-9 and TRBJ2-1, with D unclear. Trimming removed 0 bases from V and 8 bases from J, with 5 bases in between. This CDR3 is built from 12 residues. Germline V gives CDR1 SEHNR, CDR2 FQNEAQ (reference sequence). The CDR3 DNA is TGTGCCAGCAGCTTAGCGGGGTATGAGCAGTTCTTC. This encodes CASSLAGYEQFF.

Of note for this clonotype: At one end, the junction sequence differs from germline, possibly due to a read error. The chain uses TRBV15 and TRBJ2-1; 10 bases match TRBD2. CDR1 is LNHNV and CDR2 is YYDKDF in the germline V gene (reference sequence). The CDR3 is 14 residues long. This CDR3 reads CATSVTSGNKEQFF. The CDR3 nucleotides are TGTGCCACCAGCGTCACTAGCGGGAACAAGGAGCAGTTCTTC.

This clonotype was seen at least ten times. Here the CDR3 reads CASSQAGSETQYF. CDR3 coding DNA: TGTGCCAGCAGCCAGGCGGGGTCAGAGACCCAGTACTTC. This rearrangement joins TRBV4-2 to TRBJ2-5; TRBD2 is a possible D gene (6 bases). Trimming removed 3 bases from V and 4 bases from J, with 9 bases in between. Germline assignment: CDR1 LGHNA and CDR2 YNFKEQ. The CDR3 consists of 13 residues.

The chain is built from TRBV24-1 and TRBJ2-5, with D maybe TRBD1 (5 bases). CDR3 length: 17 amino acids. Germline CDR1 is KGHDR and CDR2 is SFDVKD. V was clipped by 4 bases and J by 0 bases, with 17 bases between them. CDR3 sequence reads: CATSDLSGQSHQETQYF. As DNA, the CDR3 is TGTGCCACCAGTGACCTCTCAGGGCAGAGTCACCAAGAGACCCAGTACTTC.

The V and J genes are TRBV7-2 and TRBJ1-4, with D unresolved. V was shortened by 1 base and J by 10 bases, with 4 bases between the two germline ends. CDR1 is SGHTA and CDR2 is FQGNSA in the germline V gene. The CDR3 extends over 11 amino acids. Here the CDR3 DNA reads TGTGCCAGCAGCTTAGGGACAAAACTGTTTTTT. As protein: CASSLGTKLFF.

V and J are TRBV30 and TRBJ1-2, with TRBD1 as a possible D gene (5 bases). V gave up 2 bases and J gave up 4 bases, with 20 bases separating them. This CDR3 spans 16 amino acids. Germline V gene data show CDR1 as GTSNPN and CDR2 as SVGIG (reference sequence). CDR3 coding DNA: TGTGCCTGGAGTCCACCTGCCGGGACTGGGACCTATGGCTACACCTTC. Its translation is CAWSPPAGTGTYGYTF.

The J gene is TRBJ2-7, the V gene TRBV7-9; TRBD1 aligns across 7 bases. This CDR3 comprises 14 residues. The junction had 8 bases not matched to a gene; V was cut back by 5 bases and J by 4 bases. Germline lookup yields CDR1 SEHNR and CDR2 FQNEAQ (reference sequence). The CDR3 DNA follows: TGTGCCAGCAGCCCTACAGGGGAATGGTACGAGCAGTACTTC. It specifies CASSPTGEWYEQYF.

This chain links TRBV6-2 or TRBV6-3 with TRBJ2-7; D not certain. V was clipped by 9 bases and J by 7 bases, with 19 bases between them. CDR1 and CDR2 from the germline V gene are MNHEY and SVGEGT. This CDR3 region has 13 residues. CDR3 protein: CASYGSPSGEQYF. Here the CDR3 DNA reads TGTGCCAGTTACGGGTCACCCTCTGGGGAGCAGTACTTC.

The J gene is TRBJ1-2, the V gene TRBV6-2 or TRBV6-3, with D possibly TRBD1 on 5 matching bases. Germline V lookup: CDR1 MNHEY, CDR2 SVGEGT. CDR3 length: 11 amino acids. Trimming cost V 8 bases and J 7 bases, with 11 bases left between them. The CDR3 loop is CASRGGTGYTF. CDR3 nucleotide sequence: TGTGCCAGCCGGGGGGGAACTGGCTACACCTTC.

The chain has TRBV7-2 and TRBJ2-1; D ambiguous. This CDR3 comprises 14 residues. The germline V and J ends were trimmed by 5 bases and 5 bases, with 13 bases remaining between them. The germline V gene encodes CDR1 SGHTA and CDR2 FQGNSA. The CDR3 loop is CASSPTRQNNEQFF. The CDR3 region has the DNA TGTGCCAGCAGCCCTACCCGCCAAAACAATGAGCAGTTCTTC.

This clonotype was detected only a few times. This chain connects TRBV20-1 to TRBJ2-4, with 8 bases matching TRBD1. V shed 5 bases, J shed 0 bases, and the junction held 6 bases outside the gene matches. There are 15 residues in the CDR3. In germline, CDR1 is DFQATT, CDR2 SNEGSKA (reference sequence). DNA of the CDR3: TGCAGTGCTCCCTGGACAGGGTTAGCCAAAAACATTCAGTACTTC. Protein sequence: CSAPWTGLAKNIQYF.

This chain uses TRBV20-1 with TRBJ2-3; D is ambiguous. The germline V gene has CDR1 DFQATT and CDR2 SNEGSKA (reference sequence). Deletions cut 2 bases from V and 4 bases from J, with 10 bases between. The CDR3 is 13 residues long. The CDR3 sequence is CSARFGLPDTQYF. In DNA, the CDR3 is TGCAGTGCTAGATTTGGCTTACCAGATACGCAGTATTTT.

The chain uses TRBV6-6 and TRBJ2-5; D unresolved. The end of the DNA is better explained by TRBJ2-7, so the J call may be wrong. Germline CDR1 is MNHNY and CDR2 is SVGAGI (reference sequence). This CDR3 contains 13 residues. The CDR3 nucleotides are TGTGCCAGCGCTCGCAGTAGGGACTACGAGCAGTACTTC. It codes for CASARSRDYEQYF.

The chain is built from TRBV25-1 and TRBJ2-5; 7 bases match TRBD1. Germline V CDR1 and CDR2: MGHDK, SYGVNS. The V segment lost 10 bases and the J segment 1 base; nucleotides outside the gene matches: 6. The CDR3 length is 13 residues. CDR3 bases: TGTGCCAACACCGGGGACAGCCAAGAGACCCAGTACTTC. Residues: CANTGDSQETQYF.

The chain joins TRBV20-1 to TRBJ2-5; D possibly corresponds to TRBD1 (6 bases). The germline V gene encodes CDR1 DFQATT and CDR2 SNEGSKA (reference sequence). The CDR3 extends over 13 amino acids. The ends were cut back, 5 bases at V and 7 bases at J, with 17 bases in the middle. Here the CDR3 reads CSAPTTGMGTQYF. In nucleotides, the CDR3 is TGCAGTGCTCCAACCACAGGGATGGGGACCCAGTACTTC.

This clonotype was recorded at least ten times. The chain employs TRBV28 and TRBJ2-6; D ambiguous. The CDR3 runs 17 residues. Trimming stripped 2 bases from V and 2 bases from J, with 13 bases between. In germline, CDR1 is MDHEN, CDR2 SYDVKM. CDR3 nucleotide sequence: TGTGCCAGCAGTTTAATCGGAAGGGCCACTGGGGCCAACGTCCTGACTTTC. It encodes CASSLIGRATGANVLTF. The full variable domain, completed using reference TRBV28 and TRBJ2-6, is DVKVTQSSRYLVKRTGEKVFLECVQDMDHENMFWYRQDPGLGLRLIYFSYDVKMKEKGDIPEGYSVSREKKERFSLILESASTNQTSMYLCASSLIGRATGANVLTFGAGSRLTVL.

J is TRBJ2-7 and V is TRBV6-2 or TRBV6-3, with 9 bases fitting TRBD1. CDR1 is MNHEY and CDR2 is SVGEGT in the germline V gene. This CDR3 has 15 amino acids. The V gene end was trimmed by 6 bases and the J gene end by 5 bases; junction bases not matched to a gene: 11. The CDR3 DNA follows: TGTGCCAGCAGGGACCCGGGACAGGGTATGCACGAGCAGTACTTC. Translation: CASRDPGQGMHEQYF.

The J gene is TRBJ2-7, the V gene TRBV29-1; D possibly corresponds to TRBD2 (5 bases). Germline V gives CDR1 SQVTM, CDR2 ANQGSEA. The CDR3 runs to 16 residues. Trimming cost V 4 bases and J 7 bases, with 26 bases left between them. For the CDR3, the DNA is TGCAGCGTTGGAGGGCACTGGAGTGTGTCCGAGGGAGAGCAGTACTTC. Translated: CSVGGHWSVSEGEQYF.